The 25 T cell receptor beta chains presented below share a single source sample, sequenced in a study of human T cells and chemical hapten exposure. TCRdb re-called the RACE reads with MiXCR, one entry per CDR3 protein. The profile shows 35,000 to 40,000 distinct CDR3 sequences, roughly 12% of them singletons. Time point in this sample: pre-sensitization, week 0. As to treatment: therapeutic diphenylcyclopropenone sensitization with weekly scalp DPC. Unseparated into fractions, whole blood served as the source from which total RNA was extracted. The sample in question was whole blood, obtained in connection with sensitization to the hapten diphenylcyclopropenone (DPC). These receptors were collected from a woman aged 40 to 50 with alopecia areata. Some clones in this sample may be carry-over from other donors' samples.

The CDR3: CAWTSGSTDTQYF. CDR3 DNA sequence: TGTGCCTGGACTAGCGGGAGCACAGATACGCAGTATTTT. The genes are TRBV30 and TRBJ2-3; 8 bases fit TRBD2. V gave up 4 bases and J gave up 0 bases; unmatched junction bases: 0. Germline lookup yields CDR1 GTSNPN and CDR2 SVGIG (reference sequence). CDR3 length: 13 amino acids.

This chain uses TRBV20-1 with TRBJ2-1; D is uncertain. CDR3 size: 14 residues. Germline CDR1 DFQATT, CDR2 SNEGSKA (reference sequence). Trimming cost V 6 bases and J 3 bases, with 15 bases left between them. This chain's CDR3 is CSAPRPGYYNEQFF. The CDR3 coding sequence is TGCAGTGCCCCACGCCCTGGTTACTACAATGAGCAGTTCTTC.

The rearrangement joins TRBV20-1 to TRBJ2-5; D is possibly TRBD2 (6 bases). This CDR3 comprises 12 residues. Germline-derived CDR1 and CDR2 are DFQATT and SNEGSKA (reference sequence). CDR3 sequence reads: CSPGGQQETQYF. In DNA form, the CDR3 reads TGCAGCCCTGGAGGGCAGCAAGAGACCCAGTACTTC.

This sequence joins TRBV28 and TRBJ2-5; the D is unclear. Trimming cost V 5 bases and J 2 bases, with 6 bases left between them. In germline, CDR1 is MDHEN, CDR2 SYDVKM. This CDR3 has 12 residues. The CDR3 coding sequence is TGTGCCAGCAGTCGACTTCAAGAGACCCAGTACTTC. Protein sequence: CASSRLQETQYF.

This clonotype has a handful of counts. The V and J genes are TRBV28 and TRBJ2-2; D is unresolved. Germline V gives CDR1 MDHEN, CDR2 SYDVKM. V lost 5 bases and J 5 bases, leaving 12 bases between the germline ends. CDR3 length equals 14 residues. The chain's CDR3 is CASSPQYQTGELFF. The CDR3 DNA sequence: TGTGCCAGCAGTCCTCAGTACCAAACCGGGGAGCTGTTTTTT.

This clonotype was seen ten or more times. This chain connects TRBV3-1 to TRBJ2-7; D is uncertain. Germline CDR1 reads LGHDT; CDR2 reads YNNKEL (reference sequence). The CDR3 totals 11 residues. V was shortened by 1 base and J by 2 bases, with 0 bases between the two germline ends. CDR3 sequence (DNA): TGTGCCAGCAGCCAAGCCTACGAGCAGTACTTC. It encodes CASSQAYEQYF.

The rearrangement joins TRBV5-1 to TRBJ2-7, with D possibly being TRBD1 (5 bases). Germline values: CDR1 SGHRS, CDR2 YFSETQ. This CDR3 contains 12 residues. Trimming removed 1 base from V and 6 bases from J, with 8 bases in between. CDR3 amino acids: CASSLSGREQYF. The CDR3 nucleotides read TGCGCCAGCAGCTTGTCAGGGCGCGAGCAGTACTTC.

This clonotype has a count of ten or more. The CDR3 here is CATKQGNNQPQHF. As DNA, the CDR3 is TGTGCCACCAAACAGGGAAACAATCAGCCCCAGCATTTT. The rearrangement links TRBV28 to TRBJ1-5; D possibly corresponds to TRBD1 (6 bases). Germline V gives CDR1 MDHEN, CDR2 SYDVKM. This CDR3 region has 13 residues. V was pared by 10 bases and J by 3 bases, with 13 bases between.

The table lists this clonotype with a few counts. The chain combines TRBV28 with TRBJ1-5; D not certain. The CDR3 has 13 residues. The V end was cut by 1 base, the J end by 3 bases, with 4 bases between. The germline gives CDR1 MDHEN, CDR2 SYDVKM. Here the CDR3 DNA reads TGTGCCAGCAGTTTATCCTCCAATCAGCCCCAGCATTTT. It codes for CASSLSSNQPQHF. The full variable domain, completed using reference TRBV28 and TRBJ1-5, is DVKVTQSSRYLVKRTGEKVFLECVQDMDHENMFWYRQDPGLGLRLIYFSYDVKMKEKGDIPEGYSVSREKKERFSLILESASTNQTSMYLCASSLSSNQPQHFGDGTRLSIL.

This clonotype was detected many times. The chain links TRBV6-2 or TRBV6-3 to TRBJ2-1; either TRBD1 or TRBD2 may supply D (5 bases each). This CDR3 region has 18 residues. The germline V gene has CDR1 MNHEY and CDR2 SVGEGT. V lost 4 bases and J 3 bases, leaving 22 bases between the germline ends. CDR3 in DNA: TGTGCCAGCAGTTTTGATGGGCCGGGACCCCTCGACTACAATGAGCAGTTCTTC. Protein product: CASSFDGPGPLDYNEQFF.

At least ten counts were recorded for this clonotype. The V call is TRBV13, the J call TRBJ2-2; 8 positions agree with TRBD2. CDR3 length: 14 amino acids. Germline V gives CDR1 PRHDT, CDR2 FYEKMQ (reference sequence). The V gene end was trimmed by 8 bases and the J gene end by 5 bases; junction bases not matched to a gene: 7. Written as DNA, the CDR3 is TGTGCCAGCCGTGCGAGCGGGGGTACCGGGGAGCTGTTTTTT. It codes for CASRASGGTGELFF.

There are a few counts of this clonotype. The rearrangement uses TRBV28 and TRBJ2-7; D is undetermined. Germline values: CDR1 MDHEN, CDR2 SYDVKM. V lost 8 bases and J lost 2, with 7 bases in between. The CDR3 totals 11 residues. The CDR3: CASGRTYEQYF. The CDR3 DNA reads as TGTGCCAGCGGACGGACCTACGAGCAGTACTTC.

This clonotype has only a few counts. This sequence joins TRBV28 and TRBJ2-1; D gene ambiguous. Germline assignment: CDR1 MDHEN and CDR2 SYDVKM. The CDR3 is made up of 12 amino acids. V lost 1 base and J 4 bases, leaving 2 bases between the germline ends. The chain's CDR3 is CASSLSYNEQFF. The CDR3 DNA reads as TGTGCCAGCAGTTTATCATACAATGAGCAGTTCTTC.

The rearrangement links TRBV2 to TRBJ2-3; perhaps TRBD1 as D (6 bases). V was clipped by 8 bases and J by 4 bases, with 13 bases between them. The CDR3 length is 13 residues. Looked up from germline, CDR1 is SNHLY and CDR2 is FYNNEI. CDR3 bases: TGTGCCAGCCATCGACAGGCCCCAGATACGCAGTATTTT. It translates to CASHRQAPDTQYF.

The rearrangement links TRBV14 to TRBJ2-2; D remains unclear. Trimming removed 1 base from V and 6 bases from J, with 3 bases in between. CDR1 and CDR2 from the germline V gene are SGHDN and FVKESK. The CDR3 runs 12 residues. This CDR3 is CASSQVSGELFF. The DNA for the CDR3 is TGTGCCAGCAGCCAAGTATCCGGGGAGCTGTTTTTT. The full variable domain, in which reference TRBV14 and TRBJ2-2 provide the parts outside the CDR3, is EAGVTQFPSHSVIEKGQTVTLRCDPISGHDNLYWYRRVMGKEIKFLLHFVKESKQDESGMPNNRFLAERTGGTYSTLKVQPAELEDSGVYFCASSQVSGELFFGEGSRLTVL.

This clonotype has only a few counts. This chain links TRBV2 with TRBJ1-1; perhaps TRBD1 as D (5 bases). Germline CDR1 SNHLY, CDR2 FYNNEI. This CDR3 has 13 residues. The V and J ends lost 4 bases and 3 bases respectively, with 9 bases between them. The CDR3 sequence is CASSVTGYTEAFF. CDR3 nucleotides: TGTGCCAGCAGTGTCACAGGATACACTGAAGCTTTCTTT.

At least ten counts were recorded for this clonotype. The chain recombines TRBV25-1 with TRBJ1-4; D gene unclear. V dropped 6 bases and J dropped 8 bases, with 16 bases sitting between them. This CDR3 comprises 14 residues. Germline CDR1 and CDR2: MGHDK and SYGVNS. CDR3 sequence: CASRGSLGGEKLFF. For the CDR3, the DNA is TGTGCCAGCAGGGGCAGCCTAGGAGGGGAAAAACTGTTTTTT.

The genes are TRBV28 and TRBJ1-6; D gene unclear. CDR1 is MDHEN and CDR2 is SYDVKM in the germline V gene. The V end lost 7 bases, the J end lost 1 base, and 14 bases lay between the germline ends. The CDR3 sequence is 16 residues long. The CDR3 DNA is TGTGCCAGCATTCGGGCGTGGGGTTCCTATAATTCACCCCTCCACTTT. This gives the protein CASIRAWGSYNSPLHF.

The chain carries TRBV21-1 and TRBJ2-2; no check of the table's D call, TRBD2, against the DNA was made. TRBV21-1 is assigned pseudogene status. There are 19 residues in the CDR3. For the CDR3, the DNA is TGTGCCAGCAGCAAAGTGGGGCTAGCGGGGGGGCCCCATCCCGGGGAGCTGTTTTTT. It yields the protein CASSKVGLAGGPHPGELFF.

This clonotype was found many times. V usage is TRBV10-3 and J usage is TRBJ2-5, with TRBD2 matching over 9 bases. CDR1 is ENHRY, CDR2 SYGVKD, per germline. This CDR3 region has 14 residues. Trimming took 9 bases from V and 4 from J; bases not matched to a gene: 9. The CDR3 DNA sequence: TGTGCCATTCTAGCGGGGAGCACTGGAGAGACCCAGTACTTC. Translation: CAILAGSTGETQYF.

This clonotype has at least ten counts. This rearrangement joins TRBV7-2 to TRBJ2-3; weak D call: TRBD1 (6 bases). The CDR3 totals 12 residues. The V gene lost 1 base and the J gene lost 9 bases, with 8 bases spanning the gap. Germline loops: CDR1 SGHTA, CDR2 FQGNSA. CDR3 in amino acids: CASSLVQGTQYF. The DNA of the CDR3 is TGTGCCAGCAGCTTAGTGCAGGGGACGCAGTATTTT.

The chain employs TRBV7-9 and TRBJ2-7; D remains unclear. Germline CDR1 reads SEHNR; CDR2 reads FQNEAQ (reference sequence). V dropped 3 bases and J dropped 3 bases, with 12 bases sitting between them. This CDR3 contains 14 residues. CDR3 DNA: TGTGCCAGCAGCTTGGTGCACGTCAACTACGAGCAGTACTTC. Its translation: CASSLVHVNYEQYF.

CDR3 sequence (DNA): TGTGCCAGCAGCACCCAGACTAGCGGGGGCGGAGGGGAGCTGTTTTTT. Translating it yields CASSTQTSGGGGELFF. V and J are TRBV7-2 and TRBJ2-2; 12 bases match TRBD2. This CDR3 has 16 amino acids. The J segment lost 8 bases and the V segment lost 5 bases, leaving 9 bases of the junction unmatched. The V gene's germline CDR1 is SGHTA and CDR2 FQGNSA.

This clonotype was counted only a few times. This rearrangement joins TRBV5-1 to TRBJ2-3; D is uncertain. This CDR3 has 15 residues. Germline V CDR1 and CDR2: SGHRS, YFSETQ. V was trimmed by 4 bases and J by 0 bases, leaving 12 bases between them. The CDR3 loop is CASSAQTTSTDTQYF. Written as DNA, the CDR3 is TGCGCCAGCAGCGCACAGACGACTAGCACAGATACGCAGTATTTT.

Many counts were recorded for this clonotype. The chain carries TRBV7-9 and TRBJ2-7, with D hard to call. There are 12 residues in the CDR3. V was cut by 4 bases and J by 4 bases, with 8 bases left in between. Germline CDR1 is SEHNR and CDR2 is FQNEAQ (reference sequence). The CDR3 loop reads CASSSLSYEQYF. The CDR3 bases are TGTGCCAGCAGCTCTCTTTCATACGAGCAGTACTTC.